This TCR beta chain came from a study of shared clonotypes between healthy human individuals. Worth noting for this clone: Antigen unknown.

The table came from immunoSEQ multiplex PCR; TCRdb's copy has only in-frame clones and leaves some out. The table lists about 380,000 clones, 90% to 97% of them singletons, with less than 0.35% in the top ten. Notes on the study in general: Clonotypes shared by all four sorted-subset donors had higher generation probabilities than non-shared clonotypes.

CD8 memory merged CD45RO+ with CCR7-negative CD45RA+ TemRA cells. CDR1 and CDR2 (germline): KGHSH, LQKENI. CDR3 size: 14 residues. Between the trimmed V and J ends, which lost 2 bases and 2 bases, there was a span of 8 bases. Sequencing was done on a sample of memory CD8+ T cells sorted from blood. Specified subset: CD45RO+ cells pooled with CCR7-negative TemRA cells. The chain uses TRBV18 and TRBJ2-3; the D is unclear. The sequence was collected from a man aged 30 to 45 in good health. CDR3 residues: CASSPGPYTDTQYF. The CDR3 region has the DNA TGTGCCAGCTCACCAGGGCCGTACACAGATACGCAGTATTTT.